These T cell receptor beta chains were read from a single sample in a study of PD-L1 blockade in urothelial cancer. This table comes from immunoSEQ multiplex PCR, and its TCRdb copy is limited to in-frame clones, with some not included. The sample carries roughly 55,000 clones, 85% to 90% recorded once. The sample in question was PBMCs, obtained around atezolizumab (anti-PD-L1) treatment. These receptors all come from a man aged 55 to 70 with urothelial cancer. The CDR3 runs from the conserved cysteine through the conserved F or W. D genes are given only for firm matches. Clone size, where shown, is once, few, many, or a class for clones that have expanded.

clone size: -; V gene: TRBV19; D gene: -; J gene: TRBJ1-5; CDR3 DNA: TGTGCCAGTACCTCCCCTGGGAGGGCCCAACAGCCCCAGCATTTT; CDR3 protein: CASTSPGRAQQPQHF
clone size: once; V gene: TRBV19; D gene: TRBD1; J gene: TRBJ2-7; CDR3 DNA: TGTGCCAGTAGTATTAGTTTTAGGGACAGTTGGGTGTACGAGCAGTACTTC; CDR3 protein: CASSISFRDSWVYEQYF
clone size: -; V gene: TRBV7-6; D gene: TRBD2; J gene: TRBJ2-7; CDR3 DNA: TGTGCCAGCAGCTTGGGGACTACCTACGAGCAGTACTTC; CDR3 protein: CASSLGTTYEQYF
clone size: -; V gene: TRBV5-6; D gene: TRBD1; J gene: TRBJ2-3; CDR3 DNA: TGTGCCAGCAGTCGCGGACAGGGCACAGATACGCAGTATTTT; CDR3 protein: CASSRGQGTDTQYF
clone size: -; V gene: TRBV11-2; D gene: TRBD1; J gene: TRBJ1-4; CDR3 DNA: TGTGCCAGCAGCCGGAAAGGGGGCAGACTGTTTTTT; CDR3 protein: CASSRKGGRLFF
clone size: -; V gene: TRBV4-1; D gene: TRBD1; J gene: TRBJ2-7; CDR3 DNA: TGCGCCAGCAGCCAAGTCGGGACAGGAGTGTACGAGCAGTACTTC; CDR3 protein: CASSQVGTGVYEQYF
clone size: -; V gene: TRBV30; D gene: -; J gene: TRBJ2-5; CDR3 DNA: TGTGCCTGGAGTCCTAGGAGTGAGACCCAGTACTTC; CDR3 protein: CAWSPRSETQYF
clone size: -; V gene: TRBV5-4; D gene: TRBD2; J gene: TRBJ2-1; CDR3 DNA: TGTGCCAGCAGCCCCGGGACTAGGAATGAGCAGTTCTTC; CDR3 protein: CASSPGTRNEQFF
clone size: once; V gene: TRBV14; D gene: -; J gene: TRBJ1-2; CDR3 DNA: TGTGCCAGCAGCCAAGATCCTCGGTCAGCGGATGGCTACACCTTC; CDR3 protein: CASSQDPRSADGYTF
clone size: -; V gene: TRBV2; D gene: -; J gene: TRBJ1-2; CDR3 DNA: TGTGCCAGCAGAGAGGATTTTAACTATGGCTACACCTTC; CDR3 protein: CASREDFNYGYTF
clone size: -; V gene: TRBV4-2; D gene: -; J gene: TRBJ2-5; CDR3 DNA: TGTGCCAGCAGCCAAGATGGGCTCCAGGGGTTGGAGACCCAGTACTTC; CDR3 protein: CASSQDGLQGLETQYF
clone size: -; V gene: TRBV5-4; D gene: TRBD1; J gene: TRBJ2-1; CDR3 DNA: TGTGCCAGCAGCCAGGGACAGGGAATTTACAATGAGCAGTTCTTC; CDR3 protein: CASSQGQGIYNEQFF
clone size: -; V gene: TRBV2; D gene: TRBD1; J gene: TRBJ1-2; CDR3 DNA: TGTGCCAGCAGTGGGACAGGGGGTGGCTACACCTTC; CDR3 protein: CASSGTGGGYTF
clone size: -; V gene: TRBV18; D gene: -; J gene: TRBJ2-2; CDR3 DNA: TGTGCCAGCTCAGCCGGACACCCCGTCTTAACCGGGGAGCTGTTTTTT; CDR3 protein: CASSAGHPVLTGELFF
clone size: few; V gene: TRBV28; D gene: -; J gene: TRBJ1-1; CDR3 DNA: TGTGCCAGCAGTTTATCGGGGGGCGGCACTGAAGCTTTCTTT; CDR3 protein: CASSLSGGGTEAFF
clone size: -; V gene: TRBV6-5; D gene: -; J gene: TRBJ1-1; CDR3 DNA: TGTGCCAGCAGCCAACAGGGAGCCATGAACACTGAAGCTTTCTTT; CDR3 protein: CASSQQGAMNTEAFF
clone size: -; V gene: TRBV30; D gene: -; J gene: TRBJ1-5; CDR3 DNA: TGTGCCTGGAGCGAGACATTTAGCAATCAGCCCCAGCATTTT; CDR3 protein: CAWSETFSNQPQHF
clone size: -; V gene: TRBV18; D gene: TRBD1; J gene: TRBJ2-7; CDR3 DNA: TGTGCCAGCTCATCAAAAGTGCCGGGACAGGGATCCTACGAGCAGTACTTC; CDR3 protein: CASSSKVPGQGSYEQYF
clone size: few; V gene: TRBV6-5; D gene: -; J gene: TRBJ1-2; CDR3 DNA: TGTGCCAGCAGTTCCGACAGGACCTATGGCTACACCTTC; CDR3 protein: CASSSDRTYGYTF
clone size: -; V gene: TRBV7-2; D gene: -; J gene: TRBJ2-2; CDR3 DNA: TGTGCCAGCAGTGCTCCGCTCAGGACCGGGGAGCTGTTTTTT; CDR3 protein: CASSAPLRTGELFF
clone size: -; V gene: TRBV4-2; D gene: TRBD1; J gene: TRBJ1-4; CDR3 DNA: TGTGCCAGCAGCCTTGGACAGGGCGAGGAAAAACTGTTTTTT; CDR3 protein: CASSLGQGEEKLFF
clone size: -; V gene: TRBV5-8; D gene: -; J gene: TRBJ2-5; CDR3 DNA: TGTGCCAGCAGCTTGGGGGCTGGCAGGGAAATACAAGAGACCCAGTACTTC; CDR3 protein: CASSLGAGREIQETQYF
clone size: -; V gene: TRBV7-3; D gene: TRBD1; J gene: TRBJ1-2; CDR3 DNA: TGTGCCAGCAGCCCGAAAAGCCGGGACAGGACATCTAACTATGGCTACACCTTC; CDR3 protein: CASSPKSRDRTSNYGYTF
clone size: -; V gene: TRBV10-3; D gene: -; J gene: TRBJ1-4; CDR3 DNA: TGTGCCATCAGTGGTAGGGGTGAAAAACTGTTTTTT; CDR3 protein: CAISGRGEKLFF
clone size: -; V gene: TRBV27; D gene: -; J gene: TRBJ2-7; CDR3 DNA: TGTGCCAGCCGTACTTTCCAAAGCTCCTACGAGCAGTACTTC; CDR3 protein: CASRTFQSSYEQYF
clone size: -; V gene: TRBV5-1; D gene: TRBD1; J gene: TRBJ1-1; CDR3 DNA: TGCGCCAGCAGCCCAGGGACAGGGAGTACTGAAGCTTTCTTT; CDR3 protein: CASSPGTGSTEAFF
clone size: -; V gene: TRBV2; D gene: TRBD2; J gene: TRBJ2-1; CDR3 DNA: TGTGCCAGCAGGTCGGTGACTAGCGGGATAAGTGAGCAGTTCTTC; CDR3 protein: CASRSVTSGISEQFF
clone size: -; V gene: TRBV4-2; D gene: -; J gene: TRBJ1-2; CDR3 DNA: TGTGCCAGCAGCCAAGATGCGGGCGCGGATAACTATGGCTACACCTTC; CDR3 protein: CASSQDAGADNYGYTF
clone size: -; V gene: TRBV10-2; D gene: TRBD1; J gene: TRBJ1-5; CDR3 DNA: TGCGCCAGCTCTACAGGGGCGTACAATCAGCCCCAGCATTTT; CDR3 protein: CASSTGAYNQPQHF
clone size: -; V gene: TRBV7-2; D gene: -; J gene: TRBJ1-4; CDR3 DNA: TGTGCCAGCAGCTCGGGGGGGGTTGGAGAAAAACTGTTTTTT; CDR3 protein: CASSSGGVGEKLFF
clone size: -; V gene: TRBV2; D gene: TRBD1; J gene: TRBJ2-7; CDR3 DNA: TGTGCCAGCAGTGATTCTGGGACAGGGGGCGCCGGGGGGCAGTACTTC; CDR3 protein: CASSDSGTGGAGGQYF
clone size: -; V gene: TRBV7-9; D gene: -; J gene: TRBJ2-7; CDR3 DNA: TGTGCCAGCAGCCTCTCGGACAACTCCTACGAGCAGTACTTC; CDR3 protein: CASSLSDNSYEQYF
clone size: -; V gene: TRBV4-1; D gene: -; J gene: TRBJ1-3; CDR3 DNA: TGCGCCAGCAGCTCCTTTTTCGGTCTTGGAAACACCATATATTTT; CDR3 protein: CASSSFFGLGNTIYF
clone size: -; V gene: TRBV9; D gene: TRBD1; J gene: TRBJ2-3; CDR3 DNA: TGTGCCAGCAGCAGACAGGGGTATTACACAGATACGCAGTATTTT; CDR3 protein: CASSRQGYYTDTQYF
clone size: -; V gene: TRBV5-1; D gene: -; J gene: TRBJ1-6; CDR3 DNA: TGCGCCAGCAGCTTGGACGAGCCTACAGCCAATTCACCCCTCCACTTT; CDR3 protein: CASSLDEPTANSPLHF
clone size: -; V gene: TRBV30; D gene: -; J gene: TRBJ1-2; CDR3 DNA: TGTGCCTGGAAAGGGGACCGGGGGAACTTCTATGGCTACACCTTC; CDR3 protein: CAWKGDRGNFYGYTF
clone size: -; V gene: TRBV30; D gene: -; J gene: TRBJ2-5; CDR3 DNA: TGTGCCTGGAGTGCGGGGGAGACCCAGTACTTC; CDR3 protein: CAWSAGETQYF
clone size: -; V gene: TRBV27; D gene: TRBD1; J gene: TRBJ2-2; CDR3 DNA: TGTGCCAGCAGGGATTTGGGACAGGGGGCGGTCGGGGAGCTGTTTTTT; CDR3 protein: CASRDLGQGAVGELFF
clone size: -; V gene: TRBV5-1; D gene: -; J gene: TRBJ2-7; CDR3 DNA: TGCGCCAGCAGCCCAAGGACAGCCTACGAGCAGTACTTC; CDR3 protein: CASSPRTAYEQYF
clone size: -; V gene: TRBV9; D gene: -; J gene: TRBJ1-1; CDR3 DNA: TGTGCCAGTGCGGTCGGCACTGAAGCTTTCTTT; CDR3 protein: CASAVGTEAFF